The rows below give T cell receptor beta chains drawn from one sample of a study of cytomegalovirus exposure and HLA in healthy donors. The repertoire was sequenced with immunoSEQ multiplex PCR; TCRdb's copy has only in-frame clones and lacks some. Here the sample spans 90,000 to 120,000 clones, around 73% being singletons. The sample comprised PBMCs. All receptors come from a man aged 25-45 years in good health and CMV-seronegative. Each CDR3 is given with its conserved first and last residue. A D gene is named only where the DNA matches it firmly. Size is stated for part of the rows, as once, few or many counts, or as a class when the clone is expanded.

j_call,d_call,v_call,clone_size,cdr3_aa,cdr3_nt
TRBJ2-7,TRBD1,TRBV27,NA,CASGSGTGVYEQYF,TGTGCCAGCGGCTCCGGGACAGGGGTCTACGAACAGTACTTC
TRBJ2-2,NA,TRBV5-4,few,CASSIGAGELFF,TGTGCCAGCAGCATAGGGGCCGGGGAGCTGTTTTTT
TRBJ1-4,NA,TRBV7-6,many,CASEGVGEKLFF,TGTGCCAGCGAGGGGGTTGGTGAAAAACTGTTTTTT
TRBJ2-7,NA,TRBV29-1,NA,CSVEGAGSEQYF,TGCAGCGTTGAAGGGGCAGGTTCCGAGCAGTACTTC
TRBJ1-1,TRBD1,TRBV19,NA,CASSLPWTGGFGEAFF,TGTGCCAGTAGTCTACCTTGGACAGGGGGCTTTGGTGAAGCTTTCTTT
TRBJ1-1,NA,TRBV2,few,CASGNPEAFF,TGTGCCTCAGGTAATCCTGAAGCTTTCTTT
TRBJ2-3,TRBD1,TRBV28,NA,CASSLDRDRTDTQYF,TGTGCCAGCAGTCTCGACAGGGACCGCACAGATACGCAGTATTTT
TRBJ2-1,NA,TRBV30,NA,CALKASRPHSYNEQFF,TGTGCCTTAAAGGCTAGCCGCCCCCACTCCTACAATGAGCAGTTCTTC
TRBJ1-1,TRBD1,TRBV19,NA,CATQNTGGTEAFF,TGTGCCACACAAAATACAGGGGGCACTGAAGCTTTCTTT
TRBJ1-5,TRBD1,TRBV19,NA,CASSMDRGVNWDNQPQHF,TGTGCCAGTAGTATGGACAGGGGGGTAAACTGGGACAATCAGCCCCAGCATTTT
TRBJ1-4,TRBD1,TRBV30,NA,CASGQGASEKLFF,TGTGCCTCGGGACAGGGCGCTTCGGAAAAACTGTTTTTT
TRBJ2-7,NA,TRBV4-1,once,CASSVRDSSSGEQYF,TGCGCCAGCAGCGTCCGGGACTCGTCCTCGGGCGAGCAGTACTTC
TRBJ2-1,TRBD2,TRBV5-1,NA,CASFPRGGTYNEQFF,TGCGCCAGCTTCCCCCGGGGGGGGACCTACAATGAGCAGTTCTTC
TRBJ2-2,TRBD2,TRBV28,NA,CASSPGTSGSKNTGELFF,TGTGCCAGCAGTCCCGGGACTAGCGGGAGTAAGAACACCGGGGAGCTGTTTTTT
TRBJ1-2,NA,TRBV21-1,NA,CASSEKPSQANYGYTF,TGTGCCAGCAGCGAAAAGCCATCACAGGCTAACTATGGCTACACCTTC
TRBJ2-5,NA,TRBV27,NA,CASSLSRAYQETQYF,TGTGCCAGCAGTTTATCGAGGGCATACCAAGAGACCCAGTACTTC
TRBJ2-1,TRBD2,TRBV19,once,CASSQGLAVSYNEQFF,TGTGCCAGTAGTCAGGGACTAGCGGTCTCCTACAATGAGCAGTTCTTC
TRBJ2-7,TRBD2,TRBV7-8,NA,CASSPIGGVAGGGEQYF,TGTGCCAGCAGCCCTATAGGAGGGGTAGCGGGAGGCGGCGAGCAGTACTTC
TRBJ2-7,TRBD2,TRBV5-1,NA,CASSRGGGSYEQYF,TGCGCCAGCAGCCGCGGGGGGGGTTCCTACGAGCAGTACTTC
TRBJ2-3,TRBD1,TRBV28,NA,CASSLSNSPGQELDTQYF,TGTGCCAGCAGTTTATCCAATTCACCGGGACAGGAATTAGATACGCAGTATTTT
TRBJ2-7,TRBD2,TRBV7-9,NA,CASSLPRESYEQYF,TGTGCCAGCAGCTTACCGCGGGAGAGCTACGAGCAGTACTTC
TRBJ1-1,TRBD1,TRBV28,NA,CASSRTGANTEAFF,TGTGCCAGCAGTAGGACAGGGGCGAACACTGAAGCTTTCTTT
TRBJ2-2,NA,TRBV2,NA,CASSEAGVTGELFF,TGTGCCAGCAGTGAGGCAGGGGTCACCGGGGAGCTGTTTTTT
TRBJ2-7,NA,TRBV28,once,CASKPLAGSYEQYF,TGTGCCAGCAAGCCCCTGGCAGGCTCCTACGAGCAGTACTTC
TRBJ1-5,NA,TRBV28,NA,CASSSDPGRVNQPQHF,TGTGCCAGCAGTTCGGACCCAGGGAGGGTCAATCAGCCCCAGCATTTT
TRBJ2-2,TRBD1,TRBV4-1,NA,CASSQRTGPHTGELFF,TGCGCCAGCAGCCAAAGGACAGGCCCTCACACCGGGGAGCTGTTTTTT
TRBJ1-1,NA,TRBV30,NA,CAWSSGTEAFF,TGTGCCTGGAGTTCCGGGACAGAAGCTTTCTTT
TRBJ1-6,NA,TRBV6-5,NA,CASSSGLGHNSPLHF,TGTGCCAGCAGTTCCGGGCTGGGGCATAATTCACCCCTCCACTTT
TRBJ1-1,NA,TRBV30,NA,CAWCFGIGYTEAFF,TGTGCCTGGTGCTTCGGGATCGGGTACACTGAAGCTTTCTTT
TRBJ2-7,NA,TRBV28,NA,CASSFVGSPTANF,TGTGCCAGCAGTTTCGTGGGCAGCCCTACCGCGAACTTC
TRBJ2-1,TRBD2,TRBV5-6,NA,CASSSNGLAGGGSYNEQFF,TGTGCCAGCAGCTCAAATGGACTAGCGGGGGGGGGCTCCTACAATGAGCAGTTCTTC
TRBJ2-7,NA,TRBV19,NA,CASSTGVGAEQYF,TGTGCCAGTAGTACAGGGGTGGGGGCCGAGCAGTACTTC
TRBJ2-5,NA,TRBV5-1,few,CASSPGQFRETQYF,TGCGCCAGCAGCCCAGGACAGTTCCGAGAGACCCAGTACTTC
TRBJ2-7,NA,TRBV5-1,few,CASSLGLSEQYF,TGCGCCAGCAGCTTGGGACTCTCCGAGCAGTACTTC
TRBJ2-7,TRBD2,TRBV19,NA,CASRPGTSGDEQYF,TGTGCCAGTAGGCCGGGGACTAGCGGTGACGAGCAGTACTTC
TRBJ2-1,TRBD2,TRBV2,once,CASSEESSGRVFQFF,TGTGCCAGCAGTGAGGAGAGTAGCGGGAGGGTTTTTCAGTTCTTC
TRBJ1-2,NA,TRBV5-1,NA,CASTAGGNYGYTF,TGCGCCAGCACCGCTGGGGGCAACTATGGCTACACCTTC
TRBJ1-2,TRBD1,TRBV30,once,CAWSEGTVTFYGYTF,TGTGCCTGGAGCGAGGGGACAGTGACTTTCTATGGCTACACCTTC
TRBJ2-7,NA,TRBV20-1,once,CSARVRNEQYF,TGCAGTGCTAGAGTTCGTAACGAGCAGTACTTC
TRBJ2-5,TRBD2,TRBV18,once,CASRTSGTQETQYF,TGTGCCAGCAGGACTAGCGGGACCCAAGAGACCCAGTACTTC
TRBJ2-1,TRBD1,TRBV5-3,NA,CARSLAGQIYNEQFF,TGTGCCAGAAGCTTGGCGGGACAGATTTACAATGAGCAGTTCTTC
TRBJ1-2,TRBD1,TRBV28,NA,CASSHGTGGNGYTF,TGTGCCAGCAGTCATGGGACAGGGGGCAATGGCTACACCTTC